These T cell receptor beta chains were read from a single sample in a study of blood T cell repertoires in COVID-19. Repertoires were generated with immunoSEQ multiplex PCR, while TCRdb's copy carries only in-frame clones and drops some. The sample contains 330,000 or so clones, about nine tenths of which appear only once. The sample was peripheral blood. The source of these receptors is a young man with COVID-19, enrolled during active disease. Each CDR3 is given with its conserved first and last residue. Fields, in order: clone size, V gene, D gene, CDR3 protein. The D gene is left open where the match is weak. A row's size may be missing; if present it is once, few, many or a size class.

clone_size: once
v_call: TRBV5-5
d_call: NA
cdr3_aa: CASSLSLTASGANVLTF

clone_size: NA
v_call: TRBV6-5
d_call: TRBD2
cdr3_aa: CASRTRTSGYNEQFF

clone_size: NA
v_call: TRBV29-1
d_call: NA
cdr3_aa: CSGTGTGSSYNEQFF

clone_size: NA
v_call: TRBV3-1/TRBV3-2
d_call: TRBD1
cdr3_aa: CASSPGQGILGKQYF

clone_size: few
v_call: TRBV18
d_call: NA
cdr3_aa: CASSTPSNEQFF

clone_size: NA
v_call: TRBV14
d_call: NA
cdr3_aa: CASSPSYGQRNTEAFF

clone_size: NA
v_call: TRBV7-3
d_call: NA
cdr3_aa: CASSFHRVTEAFF

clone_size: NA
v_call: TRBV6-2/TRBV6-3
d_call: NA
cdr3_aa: CASSTSRYTEAFF

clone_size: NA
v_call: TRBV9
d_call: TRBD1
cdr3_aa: CASTRTGTGLSYEQYF

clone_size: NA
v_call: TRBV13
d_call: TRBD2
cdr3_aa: CASSPRGGRVAGELFF

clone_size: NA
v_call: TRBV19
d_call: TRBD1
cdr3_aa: CASSMRQGRIAGELFF

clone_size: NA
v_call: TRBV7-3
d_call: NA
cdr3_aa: CASSLTERDTQYF

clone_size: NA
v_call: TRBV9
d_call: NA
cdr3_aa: CASSVSPQQVNQPQHF

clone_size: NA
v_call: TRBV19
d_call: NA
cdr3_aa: CASSIHAGEYTEAFF

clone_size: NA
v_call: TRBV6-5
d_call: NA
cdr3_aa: CASSYWAPEGDTQYF

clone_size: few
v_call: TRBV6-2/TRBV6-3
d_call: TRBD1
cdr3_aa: CASSYGDSQPQHF

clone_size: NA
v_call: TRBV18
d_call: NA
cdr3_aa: CASSPYTGISYYGYTF

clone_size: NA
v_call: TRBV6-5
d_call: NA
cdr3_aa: CASSYVGAGYGYTF

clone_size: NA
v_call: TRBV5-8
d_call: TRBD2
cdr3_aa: CASILLAGHPLNEQFF

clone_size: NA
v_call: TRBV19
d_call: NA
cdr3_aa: CASSIESSYEQYF

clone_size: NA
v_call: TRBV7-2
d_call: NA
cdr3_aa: CASTVSLNTEAFF

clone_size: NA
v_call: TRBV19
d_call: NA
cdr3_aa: CASSIWGDQETQYF

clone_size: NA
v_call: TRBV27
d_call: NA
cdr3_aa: CASSWRGGYNEQFF

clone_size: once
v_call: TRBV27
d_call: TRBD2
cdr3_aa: CASSWVSGRASEQYF

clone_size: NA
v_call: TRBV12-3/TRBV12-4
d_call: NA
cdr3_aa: CASSPGPIGGYTF

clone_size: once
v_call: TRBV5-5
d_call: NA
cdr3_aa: CASLPGVMDPGGYTF

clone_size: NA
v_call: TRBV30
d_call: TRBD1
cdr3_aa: CAWSLGQYNQPQHF

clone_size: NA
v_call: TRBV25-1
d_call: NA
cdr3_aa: CASRSDRLATNEKLFF

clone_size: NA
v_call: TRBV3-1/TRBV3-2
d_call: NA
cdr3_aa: CASSLGMAENTGELFF

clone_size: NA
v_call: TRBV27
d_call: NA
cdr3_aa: CASSQQGYGYTF

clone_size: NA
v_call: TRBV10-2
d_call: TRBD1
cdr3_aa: CASKGQGKAGANVLTF

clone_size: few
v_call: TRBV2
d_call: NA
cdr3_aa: CASSGFSDSPLHF

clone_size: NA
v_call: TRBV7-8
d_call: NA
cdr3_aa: CASSQGPGYGYTF

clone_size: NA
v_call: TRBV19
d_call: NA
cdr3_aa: CASSPGASGNQPQHF

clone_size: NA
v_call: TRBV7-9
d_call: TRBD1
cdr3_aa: CASSRGQGGTEAFF

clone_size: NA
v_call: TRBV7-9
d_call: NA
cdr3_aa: CASSLNGGLDKNIQYF

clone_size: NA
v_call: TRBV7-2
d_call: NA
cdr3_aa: CASSSPGVGNEQFF

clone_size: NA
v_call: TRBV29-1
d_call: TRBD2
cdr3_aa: CSVSGDIQYF

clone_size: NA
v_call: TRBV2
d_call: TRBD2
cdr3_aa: CASSDGGGGEAGELFF

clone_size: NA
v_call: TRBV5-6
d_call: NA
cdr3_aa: CASSLLGTDTQYF

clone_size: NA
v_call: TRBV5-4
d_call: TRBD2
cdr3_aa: CASSFSGRNTGELFF

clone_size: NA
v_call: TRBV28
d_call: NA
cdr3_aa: CASSDQTGVGETQYF

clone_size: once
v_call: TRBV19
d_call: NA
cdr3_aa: CASSTQGGNYGYTF

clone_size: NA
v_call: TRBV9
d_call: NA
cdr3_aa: CASSVVERGSEQYF

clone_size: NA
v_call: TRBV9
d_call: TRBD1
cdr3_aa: CASSQTGTGSLNEQFF

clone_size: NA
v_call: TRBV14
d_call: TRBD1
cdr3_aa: CASSQKAEGGNYGYTF

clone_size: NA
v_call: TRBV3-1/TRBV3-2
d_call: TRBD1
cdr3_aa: CASSQDRTGNNNQPQHF

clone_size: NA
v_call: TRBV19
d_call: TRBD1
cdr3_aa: CATVDRNYGYTF

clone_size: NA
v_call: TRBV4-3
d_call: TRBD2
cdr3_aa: CASSQESPSGSRKGTDTQYF